The 27 T cell receptor beta chains listed next were all sequenced from one sample in a study of OX40 agonist ivuxolimab in advanced cancers. Some clones are missing from TCRdb's copy, which holds only in-frame ones; the method was immunoSEQ multiplex PCR. Of over 85,000 clones in the sample, roughly 90% were seen once. The sequencing here drew on CD4+ or CD8+ T cells sorted from blood, taken in a trial of the OX40 agonist ivuxolimab. These TCRs come from an adult with an advanced solid tumor such as melanoma, head and neck, liver or kidney cancer.

The rearrangement uses TRBV9 and TRBJ2-5; a possible D gene is TRBD2 (5 bases). This CDR3 has 15 residues. The germline V and J ends were trimmed by 0 bases and 4 bases, with 13 bases remaining between them. CDR1 and CDR2 (germline): SGDLS, YYNGEE. For the CDR3, the DNA is TGTGCCAGCAGCGTAGGATCCCTAGCCGCAGAGACCCAGTACTTC. Protein: CASSVGSLAAETQYF. Filled out from reference TRBV9 and TRBJ2-5, the complete variable domain reads DSGVTQTPKHLITATGQRVTLRCSPRSGDLSVYWYQQSLDQGLQFLIQYYNGEERAKGNILERFSAQQFPDLHSELNLSSLELGDSALYFCASSVGSLAAETQYFGPGTRLLVL.

The CDR3 DNA reads TGCAGCGCCAAGGGGGGACTAGCGGGAGATTTCCAGGGCAATGAGCAGTTCTTC. As protein: CSAKGGLAGDFQGNEQFF. The chain joins TRBV29-1 to TRBJ2-1; TRBD2 agrees at 14 bases. V shed 7 bases and J 6 bases; nucleotides not matched to a gene: 17. The CDR3 has 18 residues. Germline V CDR1 and CDR2: SQVTM, ANQGSEA.

The V gene is TRBV29-1, the J gene TRBJ2-7; TRBD2 aligns across 14 bases. The length of the CDR3 is 15 residues. Unmatched junction bases numbered 9, after V lost 7 bases and J lost 4 bases. From germline, CDR1 is SQVTM and CDR2 ANQGSEA. CDR3 in DNA: TGCAGCGCTAGAATGGGGACTAGCGGGAGTTACGAGCAGTACTTC. Translation gives CSARMGTSGSYEQYF.

The V gene is TRBV5-1, the J gene TRBJ2-5; 8 nucleotides align to TRBD1. The CDR3 runs 15 residues. Germline CDR1 reads SGHRS; CDR2 reads YFSETQ. Trimming removed 7 bases from V and 5 bases from J; junction bases left unmatched: 13. CDR3 loop: CASCTGTGQAETQYF. In nucleotides, the CDR3 is TGCGCCAGCTGCACCGGGACAGGCCAGGCGGAGACCCAGTACTTC. Filled out from reference TRBV5-1 and TRBJ2-5, the complete variable domain reads KAGVTQTPRYLIKTRGQQVTLSCSPISGHRSVSWYQQTPGQGLQFLFEYFSETQRNKGNFPGRFSGRQFSNSRSEMNVSTLELGDSALYLCASCTGTGQAETQYFGPGTRLLVL.

J is TRBJ1-1 and V is TRBV5-1, with TRBD1 identical over 7 bases. V trimming: 1 base; J trimming: 0 bases; junction bases outside the gene matches: 9. The CDR3 is 17 amino acids. Germline CDR1 is SGHRS and CDR2 is YFSETQ. The CDR3 is CASSLIGGTQVNTEAFF. The CDR3 DNA reads as TGCGCCAGCAGCTTGATAGGGGGCACGCAAGTGAACACTGAAGCTTTCTTT. Combining the CDR3 with reference TRBV5-1 and TRBJ1-1 gives the whole variable domain KAGVTQTPRYLIKTRGQQVTLSCSPISGHRSVSWYQQTPGQGLQFLFEYFSETQRNKGNFPGRFSGRQFSNSRSEMNVSTLELGDSALYLCASSLIGGTQVNTEAFFGQGTRLTVV.

The genes are TRBV27 and TRBJ2-5, with D unresolved. V lost 11 bases and J 1 base, leaving 14 bases between the germline ends. Germline V gene data show CDR1 as MNHEY and CDR2 as SMNVEV (reference sequence). The CDR3 runs 13 residues. CDR3 loop: CAAARSIQETQYF. CDR3 coding DNA: TGTGCCGCGGCTAGATCTATCCAAGAGACCCAGTACTTC.

The chain links TRBV6-6 to TRBJ2-7; possibly TRBD1 for D (5 bases). V lost 0 bases and J 10 bases, leaving 7 bases between the germline ends. Germline V CDR1 and CDR2: MNHNY, SVGAGI (reference sequence). The CDR3 totals 11 residues. For the CDR3, the DNA is TGTGCCAGCAGTTACTCGACAGTACAGTACTTC. As protein: CASSYSTVQYF.

CDR3 amino acids: CASSRDAESSYGYTF. The CDR3 nucleotides are TGTGCCAGCAGCCGTGATGCCGAATCTAGCTATGGCTACACCTTC. The chain couples TRBV5-4 to TRBJ1-2, with unresolved D. The V end lost 4 bases, the J end lost 4 bases, and 17 bases lay between the germline ends. Germline V gene sequence: CDR1 SGHNT, CDR2 YYREEE (reference sequence). This CDR3 has 15 residues.

The chain uses TRBV5-1 and TRBJ2-5; 12 bases match TRBD2. The trim removed 4 bases at V and 2 bases at J, leaving 3 bases unmatched. The CDR3 runs to 15 residues. Germline V gives CDR1 SGHRS, CDR2 YFSETQ. The CDR3 region is CASSPGLAGQETQYF. CDR3 coding DNA: TGCGCCAGCAGCCCCGGACTAGCGGGGCAAGAGACCCAGTACTTC.

This rearrangement joins TRBV27 to TRBJ2-7; D gene ambiguous. Trimming took off 4 bases at V and 2 bases at J, with 12 bases between the two ends. From germline, CDR1 is MNHEY and CDR2 SMNVEV (reference sequence). The CDR3 length is 14 residues. CDR3 coding DNA: TGTGCCAGCAGTTCCCCCGGGCCGCCCTACGAGCAGTACTTC. Translation gives CASSSPGPPYEQYF.

In this sample, this clone turned up once. V is TRBV28 and J is TRBJ1-5; D is unresolved. The CDR3 is 14 amino acids. V gave up 6 bases and J gave up 3 bases, with 12 bases separating them. Germline CDR1 MDHEN, CDR2 SYDVKM. The CDR3 spells CASSSDTPNQPQHF. The CDR3 nucleotides are TGTGCCAGCAGCTCAGACACCCCCAATCAGCCCCAGCATTTT.

The chain uses TRBV11-3 and TRBJ2-5, with 7 nucleotides matching TRBD1. Germline V CDR1 and CDR2: SGHNT, YENEEA. The CDR3 is 14 residues long. The J segment lost 4 bases and the V segment lost 1 base, leaving 3 bases of the junction unmatched. CDR3 loop: CASSLGTGRETQYF. CDR3 sequence (DNA): TGTGCCAGCAGCTTAGGGACAGGACGAGAGACCCAGTACTTC.

The chain employs TRBV6-5 and TRBJ2-4; no clear D. CDR1 is MNHEY and CDR2 is SVGAGI in the germline V gene. The CDR3 extends over 11 amino acids. The V end lost 1 base, the J end lost 7 bases, and 2 bases lay between the germline ends. Written as DNA, the CDR3 is TGTGCCAGCAGTTACTTGAACATTCAGTACTTC. Encoded protein: CASSYLNIQYF.

The V call is TRBV19, the J call TRBJ2-5, with a possible D match to TRBD2 (6 bases). Trimming left V 1 base short and J 5 bases short, with 23 bases between. Looked up from germline, CDR1 is LNHDA and CDR2 is SQIVND (reference sequence). The CDR3 has 18 amino acids. DNA for the CDR3: TGTGCCAGTAGTATAGCAGGGCCAGGGCCGGGTCGGGGGGAGACCCAGTACTTC. This sequence encodes CASSIAGPGPGRGETQYF. The variable domain in full, completed from reference TRBV19 and TRBJ2-5, reads DGGITQSPKYLFRKEGQNVTLSCEQNLNHDAMYWYRQDPGQGLRLIYYSQIVNDFQKGDIAEGYSVSREKKESFPLTVTSAQKNPTAFYLCASSIAGPGPGRGETQYFGPGTRLLVL.

This clone occurred a few times. The rearrangement joins TRBV10-1 to TRBJ1-1, with D unclear. The CDR3 runs 14 residues. Germline V CDR1 and CDR2: WNHNN, SYGVQD (reference sequence). V dropped 6 bases and J dropped 1 base, with 12 bases sitting between them. The CDR3 DNA reads TGCGCCAGCAGCGTTGGACGGAAGAACACTGAAGCTTTCTTT. It codes for CASSVGRKNTEAFF.

The V and J genes are TRBV4-2 and TRBJ2-5, with a possible D match to TRBD2 (6 bases). CDR3 length: 17 residues. The V gene lost 1 base and the J gene lost 2 bases, with 17 bases spanning the gap. Germline lookup yields CDR1 LGHNA and CDR2 YNFKEQ. Here the CDR3 reads CASSQGLSPGGQETQYF. CDR3 in DNA: TGTGCCAGCAGCCAAGGGTTATCTCCCGGGGGTCAAGAGACCCAGTACTTC.

This CDR3 reads CASSVDRTSLGEQFF. The CDR3, as DNA: TGTGCCAGCAGTGTAGACCGGACTAGTCTCGGTGAGCAGTTCTTC. The genes are TRBV5-4 and TRBJ2-1; 7 bases are a match to TRBD2. CDR3 length: 15 residues. From germline, CDR1 is SGHNT and CDR2 YYREEE (reference sequence). The V and J ends lost 5 bases and 9 bases, in that order; junction bases with no gene match: 14.

This clone showed up just a few times. The gene calls are TRBV4-3 and TRBJ2-2; 9 bases are shared with TRBD2. CDR3 length: 18 amino acids. Unmatched junction bases numbered 5, after V lost 0 bases and J lost 0 bases. Germline values: CDR1 LGHNA, CDR2 YSLEER. CDR3 loop: CASSQDTPSGTNTGELFF. The DNA for the CDR3 is TGCGCCAGCAGCCAAGATACGCCTAGCGGGACGAACACCGGGGAGCTGTTTTTT.

This rearrangement joins TRBV6-1 to TRBJ1-5; D is perhaps TRBD1 (6 bases). The V and J ends lost 5 bases and 5 bases respectively, with 10 bases between them. The CDR3 contains 13 residues. Germline CDR1 and CDR2: MNHNS and SASEGT. This chain's CDR3 is CASSQRGDQPQHF. CDR3 coding DNA: TGTGCCAGCAGTCAAAGGGGGGATCAGCCCCAGCATTTT.

The J gene is TRBJ2-7, the V gene TRBV7-2; D perhaps matches TRBD2 (5 bases). V gave up 2 bases and J gave up 2 bases, with 7 bases separating them. The CDR3 runs to 13 residues. In germline, CDR1 is SGHTA, CDR2 FQGNSA. The CDR3 loop is CASSLSGTYEQYF. CDR3 coding DNA: TGTGCCAGCAGCTTAAGCGGAACCTACGAGCAGTACTTC.

The CDR3 DNA reads TGTGCCAGCATGGGCCCTGTGCGAAACACTGAAGCTTTCTTT. This encodes CASMGPVRNTEAFF. This chain uses TRBV28 with TRBJ1-1; D is uncertain. The CDR3 is 14 residues long. Germline V gives CDR1 MDHEN, CDR2 SYDVKM. The V end lost 7 bases, the J end lost 2 bases, and 14 bases lay between the germline ends.

The J gene is TRBJ2-4, the V gene TRBV4-1; 8 bases fit TRBD2. The trim removed 4 bases at V and 0 bases at J, leaving 5 bases unmatched. The CDR3 sequence is 16 residues long. CDR1 and CDR2 (germline): MGHRA, YSYEKL. As DNA, the CDR3 is TGCGCCAGCAGCCCGACGGGGGGGACAGCCAAAAACATTCAGTACTTC. The encoded protein is CASSPTGGTAKNIQYF.

This CDR3 is CASSPPGRTGANVLTF. CDR3 sequence (DNA): TGTGCCAGCTCACCACCAGGGCGAACTGGGGCCAACGTCCTGACTTTC. The chain recombines TRBV18 with TRBJ2-6; no definite D call. CDR1 is KGHSH, CDR2 LQKENI, per germline. Between the trimmed V and J ends, which lost 0 bases and 2 bases, there was a span of 8 bases. The CDR3 spans 16 residues.

V is TRBV7-8 and J is TRBJ2-7; either TRBD1 or TRBD2 may supply D (5 bases each). The length of the CDR3 is 14 residues. Per the germline V gene, CDR1 is SGHVS and CDR2 is FQNEAQ. V was shortened by 1 base and J by 6 bases, with 13 bases between the two germline ends. This CDR3 is CASSLESRGAEQYF. As DNA, the CDR3 is TGTGCCAGCAGCTTAGAGTCTCGGGGCGCCGAGCAGTACTTC.

Regarding this clone: Compared with germline, one end of the junction differs, possibly owing to a read error. The chain joins TRBV7-9 to TRBJ2-1; possible D gene TRBD2, 7 bases. The CDR3 covers 12 residues. CDR1 and CDR2 (germline): SEHNR, FQNEAQ (reference sequence). Here the CDR3 reads CASSSHGSRGLF. The DNA of the CDR3 is TGTGCCAGCAGCTCCCATGGTTCGCGGGGGCTCTTC.

The rearrangement links TRBV6-6 to TRBJ2-5; 8 nucleotides match TRBD2. The germline V gene has CDR1 MNHNY and CDR2 SVGAGI (reference sequence). Unmatched junction bases numbered 8, after V lost 7 bases and J lost 4 bases. The CDR3 has 14 amino acids. The CDR3 protein is CASNPAAGGETQYF. The CDR3 DNA reads as TGTGCCAGCAACCCAGCGGCGGGGGGAGAGACCCAGTACTTC.

V and J are TRBV19 and TRBJ2-3; 10 bases align to TRBD2. CDR3 length: 14 residues. The junction had 2 bases not matched to a gene; V was cut back by 3 bases and J by 5 bases. Germline values: CDR1 LNHDA, CDR2 SQIVND (reference sequence). In DNA, the CDR3 is TGTGCCAGTAGTATCCGACTAGCGGGAGATACGCAGTATTTT. Its protein is CASSIRLAGDTQYF.